Listed below are T cell receptor beta chains from one sample, sequenced in a study of T-cell memory formation after mild COVID-19. TCRdb itself ran the 5' RACE reads through MiXCR, one entry per CDR3 protein. The sample holds 400,000 to 500,000 distinct CDR3 sequences; approximately 24% are singletons and the top ten take about 10%. Specimen: PBMCs or a T cell subset sorted from them (not recorded which). The receptors were gathered from an adult woman who had mild COVID-19 (a few samples of this study predate the infection). Cell type and time point are not known. CDR3s include the opening cysteine and the closing phenylalanine or tryptophan. A D gene is named only where the DNA matches it firmly. Expanded clones are given a class, and other clones once, few, many or no size at all.

TRBJ2-7 | TRBV24-1 | TRBD1 | few | TGTGCCACCAGTGCCGCCGGGACAGGGGCCTCCGAGCAGTACTTC | CATSAAGTGASEQYF
TRBJ2-7 | TRBV10-3 | - | - | TGTGCCATCAGTGAGTCGGAAAGGGGCGATTTTTTCGACGAGCAGTACTTC | CAISESERGDFFDEQYF
TRBJ2-3 | TRBV4-1 | - | - | TGCGCCAGCAGCCAACTAGGGTCAGATACGCAGTATTTT | CASSQLGSDTQYF
TRBJ1-2 | TRBV12-3/TRBV12-4 | - | many | TGTGCCAGCAGTTTATGGCAGGACACCCCAAGTAGTGGCTACACCTTC | CASSLWQDTPSSGYTF
TRBJ2-5 | TRBV5-6 | - | once | TGTGCCAGCAGTGGGGGTAGGTTACAAGAGACCCAGTACTTC | CASSGGRLQETQYF
TRBJ1-5 | TRBV28 | - | few | TGTGCCAGCAGGAACACCGGGACTAATCAGCCCCAGCATTTT | CASRNTGTNQPQHF
TRBJ1-1 | TRBV11-3 | - | few | TGTGCCAGCAGCTTATGGGGGCCCAACACTGAAGCTTTCTTT | CASSLWGPNTEAFF
TRBJ2-3 | TRBV7-9 | TRBD1 | many | TGTGCCAGCAGCTTAACCGGGACAGGTTCAGATACGCAGTATTTT | CASSLTGTGSDTQYF
TRBJ2-3 | TRBV29-1 | - | few | TGCAGCGTTCAAAGAACTAGCACAGATACGCAGTATTTT | CSVQRTSTDTQYF
TRBJ1-2 | TRBV6-1 | - | few | TGTGCCAGCAGAGCCGACAGAAACTATGGCTACACCTTC | CASRADRNYGYTF
TRBJ1-1 | TRBV6-6 | - | few | TGTGCCAGCAGTTACAGTGAACGTAACACTGAAGCTTTCTTT | CASSYSERNTEAFF
TRBJ2-7 | TRBV11-2 | - | many | TGTGCCAGCACTCTCTCGGACAGCCTCTCCTACGAGCAGTACTTC | CASTLSDSLSYEQYF
TRBJ2-7 | TRBV4-3 | - | - | TGCGCCAGCAGCCAAGAGTCGGGTCACGAGCAGTACTTC | CASSQESGHEQYF
TRBJ2-7 | TRBV4-1 | - | - | TGCGCCAGCAGCCTTATACTGGGGATGTGGTACGACCAGTACTTC | CASSLILGMWYDQYF
TRBJ1-5 | TRBV24-1 | - | few | TGTGCCACCAGTGATTTATTAAGCAATCAGCCCCAGCATTTT | CATSDLLSNQPQHF